Included here is one TCR beta chain sequence, with context. The antigen remains unidentified. This entry is derived from a study of cytomegalovirus exposure and HLA in healthy donors. Study observations and caveats: The study labeled 180 or so TCR beta chains cytomegalovirus-associated. Earlier analysis yielded a pattern in which most TCR beta V segments were productive about 90% or about 30% of the time. The study assumed roughly uniform donor sequencing depth for presence/absence analyses.

This PCR relied on a set of 60 Vbeta primers and 13 Jbeta primers. The method was immunoSEQ multiplex PCR; TCRdb's version includes in-frame clones alone and lacks a portion of them. Of roughly 150,000 clones in the sample, about 81% were seen once. Germline CDR1 reads LNHDA; CDR2 reads SQIVND (reference sequence). The CDR3 spans 15 residues. The V gene end was trimmed by 5 bases and the J gene end by 0 bases; junction bases not matched to a gene: 4. The sequenced sample consisted of PBMCs. This receptor was obtained from a girl aged 2 to 9 in good health and CMV-seropositive. The chain combines TRBV19 with TRBJ2-7, with 10 nucleotides matching TRBD1. CDR3 nucleotides: TGTGCCAGTAGTCCCCGGACAGGGGGCTCCTACGAGCAGTACTTC. Residues: CASSPRTGGSYEQYF.